The rows below give T cell receptor beta chains drawn from one sample of a study of spatial heterogeneity in lung cancer. TCRdb used MiXCR to reprocess the 5' RACE reads, holding one entry per CDR3 protein. The sample contains around 26,000 distinct CDR3 sequences, under 10% of which appear only once. The starting material was lung tumor tissue, obtained at surgery. Receptors were obtained from a male donor with early-stage non-small cell lung cancer. The CDR3 runs from the conserved cysteine through the conserved F or W. Fields, in order: J gene, clone size, V gene, D gene, CDR3 protein, CDR3 DNA. D genes are given only for firm matches. Size is omitted from some rows. Given values are once, few, many or a class for expanded clones.

TRBJ2-1	-	TRBV7-3	TRBD1	CASSEQGARNEQFF	TGTGCCAGCAGCGAACAGGGGGCGCGAAATGAGCAGTTCTTC
TRBJ2-7	few	TRBV27	-	CASREGAGSGYEQYF	TGTGCCAGCAGAGAAGGGGCGGGGAGCGGCTACGAGCAGTACTTC
TRBJ1-2	many	TRBV12-3/TRBV12-4	-	CASRNINYGYTF	TGTGCCAGCAGAAACATTAACTATGGCTACACCTTC
TRBJ2-3	many	TRBV18	-	CASSPAKTGLYTDTQYF	TGTGCCAGCTCACCAGCTAAGACAGGCCTCTACACAGATACGCAGTATTTT
TRBJ2-1	many	TRBV6-6	-	CASSLGQGRSYNEQFF	TGTGCCAGCAGTTTGGGGCAGGGTAGGTCCTACAATGAGCAGTTCTTC
TRBJ2-5	few	TRBV12-3/TRBV12-4	-	CASSRWPGGETQYF	TGTGCCAGCAGCCGCTGGCCCGGGGGAGAGACCCAGTACTTC
TRBJ2-3	many	TRBV7-2	-	CASSLAPEHTQYF	TGTGCCAGCAGCTTAGCGCCGGAGCATACGCAGTATTTT
TRBJ2-7	-	TRBV9	TRBD2	CASSVGLDVGYEQYF	TGTGCCAGCAGCGTGGGACTAGATGTCGGGTACGAGCAGTACTTC
TRBJ2-3	-	TRBV6-2/TRBV6-3	TRBD2	CASSYSSRRGGLPDTQYF	TGTGCCAGCAGTTACTCCTCTCGGCGGGGGGGCCTTCCAGATACGCAGTATTTT
TRBJ1-4	few	TRBV20-1	-	CSAIGGGEKLFF	TGCAGTGCTATTGGGGGAGGTGAAAAACTGTTTTTT
TRBJ2-2	many	TRBV19	-	CASSQNTGELFF	TGTGCCAGTAGTCAGAACACCGGGGAGCTGTTTTTT
TRBJ2-2	many	TRBV12-3/TRBV12-4	TRBD1	CASRGTGEATGELFF	TGTGCCAGCAGGGGGACAGGGGAAGCCACCGGGGAGCTGTTTTTT
TRBJ2-6	few	TRBV20-1	TRBD2	CSARVPAGLSSGANVLTF	TGCAGTGCTAGAGTTCCAGCGGGGCTAAGCTCTGGGGCCAACGTCCTGACTTTC
TRBJ2-5	many	TRBV6-2/TRBV6-3	TRBD2	CASSYLAGVEKETQYF	TGTGCCAGCAGTTACCTAGCGGGAGTCGAAAAAGAGACCCAGTACTTC
TRBJ2-2	few	TRBV6-2/TRBV6-3	-	CASSRQAVNTGELFF	TGTGCCAGCAGCCGACAAGCGGTTAACACCGGGGAGCTGTTTTTT
TRBJ2-6	-	TRBV5-1	-	CASSFYGGSGANVLTF	TGCGCCAGCAGCTTTTATGGGGGCTCTGGGGCCAACGTCCTGACTTTC
TRBJ2-1	many	TRBV29-1	TRBD1	CSVEVGDRVYNEQFF	TGCAGCGTTGAAGTTGGGGACAGGGTATACAATGAGCAGTTCTTC
TRBJ2-3	-	TRBV5-1	TRBD2	CASSLGLAGFVSTDTQYF	TGCGCCAGCAGCCTAGGACTAGCGGGGTTTGTCAGCACAGATACGCAGTATTTT
TRBJ2-1	-	TRBV11-3	TRBD2	CASSSQIGAGGTNEQFF	TGTGCCAGCAGCTCGCAAATAGGAGCGGGAGGCACGAATGAGCAGTTCTTC
TRBJ1-2	few	TRBV5-4	-	CASSSWGSGYTF	TGTGCCAGCAGCTCATGGGGAAGCGGCTACACCTTC
TRBJ1-5	many	TRBV28	TRBD1	CASSYLTGTGNQPQHF	TGTGCCAGCAGTTATCTGACAGGGACGGGCAATCAGCCCCAGCATTTT
TRBJ1-2	-	TRBV6-6	TRBD1	CASRLDRDDYGYTF	TGTGCCAGCAGGCTGGACAGGGATGACTATGGCTACACCTTC
TRBJ2-7	many	TRBV28	TRBD1	CASSLLGTGLYEQYF	TGTGCCAGCAGTTTATTAGGGACAGGACTCTACGAGCAGTACTTC
TRBJ2-2	-	TRBV6-2/TRBV6-3	TRBD2	CASFSPAGASTGELFF	TGTGCCAGCTTTTCCCCAGCGGGGGCCAGCACCGGGGAGCTGTTTTTT
TRBJ1-2	-	TRBV5-1	-	CASSAQTYGYTF	TGCGCCAGCAGCGCCCAGACGTATGGCTACACCTTC
TRBJ2-3	many	TRBV4-2	TRBD2	CASSQGISGGTDTQYF	TGTGCCAGCAGCCAAGGCATTAGCGGGGGCACAGATACGCAGTATTTT
TRBJ2-2	-	TRBV3-1	-	CASSARGLPKNTGELFF	TGTGCCAGCAGCGCCCGGGGACTCCCTAAGAACACCGGGGAGCTGTTTTTT
TRBJ2-7	-	TRBV7-9	TRBD1	CASSATGTGSYEQYF	TGTGCCAGCAGCGCTACCGGGACAGGCTCCTACGAGCAGTACTTC
TRBJ2-7	few	TRBV29-1	-	CSVEGGEIYEQYF	TGCAGCGTTGAAGGAGGGGAGATATACGAGCAGTACTTC
TRBJ2-3	many	TRBV11-2	TRBD2	CASSLGLGGTDTQYF	TGTGCCAGCAGCCTAGGACTAGGAGGGACAGATACGCAGTATTTT
TRBJ2-5	few	TRBV10-3	-	CAISVRERETQYF	TGTGCCATCAGTGTCCGGGAAAGAGAGACCCAGTACTTC
TRBJ1-5	-	TRBV11-2	-	CASSLDPRGNQPQHF	TGTGCCAGCAGCTTAGATCCCAGGGGCAATCAGCCCCAGCATTTT
TRBJ2-3	many	TRBV20-1	TRBD1	CSAQDRVAVDTQYF	TGCAGTGCTCAGGACAGGGTGGCGGTAGATACGCAGTATTTT
TRBJ2-7	many	TRBV6-2/TRBV6-3	TRBD2	CASRPSSGGIYEQYF	TGTGCCAGCAGACCTTCTAGCGGGGGAATATACGAGCAGTACTTC
TRBJ2-5	many	TRBV25-1	-	CASSGRQAQETQYF	TGTGCCAGCAGTGGCAGACAGGCACAAGAGACCCAGTACTTC
TRBJ2-7	many	TRBV28	-	CASTPSGQTKPSYEQYF	TGTGCCAGCACTCCCAGCGGGCAGACTAAACCCTCCTACGAGCAGTACTTC
TRBJ2-1	-	TRBV6-2/TRBV6-3	TRBD2	CASSPWTSGGNEQFF	TGTGCCAGCAGCCCATGGACTAGCGGGGGTAATGAGCAGTTCTTC
TRBJ2-3	few	TRBV5-1	TRBD2	CASSPLAGEPDTQYF	TGCGCCAGCAGCCCACTAGCGGGGGAACCAGATACGCAGTATTTT
TRBJ2-3	many	TRBV5-5	TRBD2	CASSSKERGYHTQYF	TGTGCCAGCAGCTCCAAAGAGCGGGGGTACCATACGCAGTATTTT
TRBJ2-7	few	TRBV20-1	TRBD2	CSAPTQLANRGRAF	TGCAGTGCTCCCACCCAACTAGCGAACCGTGGGAGAGCGTTC
TRBJ1-1	many	TRBV2	-	CASSVRGTEAFF	TGTGCCAGCAGTGTAAGGGGCACTGAAGCTTTCTTT
TRBJ2-5	many	TRBV20-1	TRBD2	CSASRVAGGQGETQYF	TGCAGTGCTTCGAGGGTAGCGGGAGGTCAAGGAGAGACCCAGTACTTC
TRBJ1-5	many	TRBV6-6	TRBD1	CASSSGQVQHF	TGTGCCAGCAGTTCCGGACAGGTCCAGCATTTT
TRBJ2-2	medium-sized	TRBV5-1	-	CASSLTHSLNTGELFF	TGCGCCAGCAGCTTAACCCACAGCCTGAACACCGGGGAGCTGTTTTTT
TRBJ2-3	many	TRBV27	TRBD2	CASSRGGLAVDTQYF	TGTGCCAGCAGTCGCGGGGGACTAGCGGTAGATACGCAGTATTTT